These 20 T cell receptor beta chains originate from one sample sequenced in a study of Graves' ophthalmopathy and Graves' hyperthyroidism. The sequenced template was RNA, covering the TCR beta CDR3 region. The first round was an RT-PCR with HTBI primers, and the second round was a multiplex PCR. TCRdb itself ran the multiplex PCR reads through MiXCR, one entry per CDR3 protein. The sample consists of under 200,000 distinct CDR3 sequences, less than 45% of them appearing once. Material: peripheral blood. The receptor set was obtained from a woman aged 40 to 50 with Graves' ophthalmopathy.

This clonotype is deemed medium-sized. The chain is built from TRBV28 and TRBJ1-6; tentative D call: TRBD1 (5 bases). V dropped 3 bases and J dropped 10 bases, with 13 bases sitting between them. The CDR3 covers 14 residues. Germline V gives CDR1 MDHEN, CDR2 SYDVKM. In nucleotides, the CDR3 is TGTGCCAGCAGTTTGTCCGGGACCAACTCACCCCTCCACTTT. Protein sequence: CASSLSGTNSPLHF.

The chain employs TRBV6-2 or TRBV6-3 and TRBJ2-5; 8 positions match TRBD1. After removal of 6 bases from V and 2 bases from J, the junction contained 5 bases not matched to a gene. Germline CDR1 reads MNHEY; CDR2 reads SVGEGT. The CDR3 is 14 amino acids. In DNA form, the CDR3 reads TGTGCCAGCAGCTCGGGGACAGGTCAAGAGACCCAGTACTTC. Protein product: CASSSGTGQETQYF.

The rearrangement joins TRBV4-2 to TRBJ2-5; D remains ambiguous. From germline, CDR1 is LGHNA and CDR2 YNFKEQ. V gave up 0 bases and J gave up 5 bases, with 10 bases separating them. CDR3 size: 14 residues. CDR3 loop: CASSQDRLVETQYF. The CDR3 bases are TGTGCCAGCAGCCAAGATCGGCTAGTTGAGACCCAGTACTTC.

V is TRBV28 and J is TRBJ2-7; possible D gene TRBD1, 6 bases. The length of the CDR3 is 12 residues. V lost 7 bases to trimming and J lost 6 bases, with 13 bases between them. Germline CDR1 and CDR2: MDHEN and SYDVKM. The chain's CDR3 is CASTRDTSEQYF. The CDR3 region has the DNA TGTGCCAGCACTCGGGACACCTCCGAGCAGTACTTC.

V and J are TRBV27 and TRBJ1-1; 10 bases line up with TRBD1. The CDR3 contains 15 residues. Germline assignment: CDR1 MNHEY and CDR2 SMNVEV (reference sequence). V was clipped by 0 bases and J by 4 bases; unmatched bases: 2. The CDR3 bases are TGTGCCAGCAGTTTATCTGGGACAGGGGCCACTGAAGCTTTCTTT. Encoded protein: CASSLSGTGATEAFF.

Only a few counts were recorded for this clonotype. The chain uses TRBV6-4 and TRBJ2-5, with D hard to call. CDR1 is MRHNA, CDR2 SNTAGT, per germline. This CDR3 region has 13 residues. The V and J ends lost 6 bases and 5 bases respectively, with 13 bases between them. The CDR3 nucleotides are TGTGCCAGCAGCCGCCGTGTACGGGAGACCCAGTACTTC. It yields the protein CASSRRVRETQYF.

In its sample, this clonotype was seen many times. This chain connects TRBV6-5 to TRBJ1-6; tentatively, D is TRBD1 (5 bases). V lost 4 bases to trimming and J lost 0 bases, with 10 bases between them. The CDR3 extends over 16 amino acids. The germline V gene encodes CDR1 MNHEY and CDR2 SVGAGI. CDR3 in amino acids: CASSSGQISYNSPLHF. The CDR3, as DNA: TGTGCCAGCAGTTCCGGACAAATCTCCTATAATTCACCCCTCCACTTT.

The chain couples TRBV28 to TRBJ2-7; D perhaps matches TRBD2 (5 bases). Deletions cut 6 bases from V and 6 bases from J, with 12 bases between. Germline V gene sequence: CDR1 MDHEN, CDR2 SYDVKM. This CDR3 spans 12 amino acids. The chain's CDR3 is CASRSLASEQYF. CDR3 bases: TGTGCCAGCAGGTCCCTAGCTTCCGAGCAGTACTTC.

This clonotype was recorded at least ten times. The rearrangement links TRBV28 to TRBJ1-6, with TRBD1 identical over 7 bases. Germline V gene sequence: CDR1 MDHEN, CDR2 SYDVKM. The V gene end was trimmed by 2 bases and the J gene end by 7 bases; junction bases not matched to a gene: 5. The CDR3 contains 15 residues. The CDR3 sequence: CASSLRPGGNSPLHF. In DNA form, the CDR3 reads TGTGCCAGCAGTTTAAGGCCAGGGGGGAATTCACCCCTCCACTTT.

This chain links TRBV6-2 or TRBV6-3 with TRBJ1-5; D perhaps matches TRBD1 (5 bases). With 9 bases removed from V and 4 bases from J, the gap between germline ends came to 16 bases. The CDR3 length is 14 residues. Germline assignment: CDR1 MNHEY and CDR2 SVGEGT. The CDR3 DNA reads TGTGCCAGACTATCCCGGGACGGTAATCAGCCCCAGCATTTT. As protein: CARLSRDGNQPQHF.

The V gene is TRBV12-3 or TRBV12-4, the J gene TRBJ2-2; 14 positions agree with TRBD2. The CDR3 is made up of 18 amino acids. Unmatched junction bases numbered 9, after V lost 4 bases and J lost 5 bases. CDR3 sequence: CASSSIGLAGGSTGELFF. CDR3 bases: TGTGCCAGCAGTTCAATTGGACTAGCGGGAGGTAGTACCGGGGAGCTGTTTTTT.

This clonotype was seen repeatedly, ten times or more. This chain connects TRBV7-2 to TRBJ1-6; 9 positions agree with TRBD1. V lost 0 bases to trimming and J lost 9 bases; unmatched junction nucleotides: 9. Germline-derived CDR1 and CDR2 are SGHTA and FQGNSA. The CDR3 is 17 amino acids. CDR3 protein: CASSLAIQQGASSPLHF. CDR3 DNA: TGTGCCAGCAGCTTAGCCATTCAACAGGGGGCGAGTTCACCCCTCCACTTT. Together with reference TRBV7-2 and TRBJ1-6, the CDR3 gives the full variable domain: GAGVSQSPSNKVTEKGKDVELRCDPISGHTALYWYRQSLGQGLEFLIYFQGNSAPDKSGLPSDRFSAERTGGSVSTLTIQRTQQEDSAVYLCASSLAIQQGASSPLHFGNGTRLTVT.

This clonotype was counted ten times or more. The CDR3 protein is CASSNLNYGYTF. The CDR3 bases are TGTGCCAGCAGTAATCTTAACTATGGCTACACCTTC. This chain connects TRBV28 to TRBJ1-2; no firm D call. The CDR3 spans 12 residues. CDR1 is MDHEN, CDR2 SYDVKM, per germline. With 5 bases removed from V and 1 base from J, the gap between germline ends came to 5 bases.

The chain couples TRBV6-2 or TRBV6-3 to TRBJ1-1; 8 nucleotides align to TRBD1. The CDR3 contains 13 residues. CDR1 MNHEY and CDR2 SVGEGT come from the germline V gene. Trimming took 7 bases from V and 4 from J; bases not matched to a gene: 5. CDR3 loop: CASKDRVATEAFF. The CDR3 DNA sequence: TGTGCCAGCAAGGACAGGGTTGCCACTGAAGCTTTCTTT.

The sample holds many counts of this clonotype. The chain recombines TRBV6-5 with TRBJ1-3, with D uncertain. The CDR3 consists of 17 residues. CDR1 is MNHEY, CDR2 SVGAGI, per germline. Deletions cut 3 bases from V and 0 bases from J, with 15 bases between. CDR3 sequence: CASSYTPTIPSGNTIYF. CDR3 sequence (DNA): TGTGCCAGCAGTTATACCCCGACAATCCCCTCTGGAAACACCATATATTTT.

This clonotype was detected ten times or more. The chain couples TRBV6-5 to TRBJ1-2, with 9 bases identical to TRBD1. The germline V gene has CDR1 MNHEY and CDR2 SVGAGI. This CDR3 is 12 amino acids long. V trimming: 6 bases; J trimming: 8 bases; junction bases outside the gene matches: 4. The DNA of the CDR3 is TGTGCCAGCAGACAGGGGGCATCCGGCTACACCTTC. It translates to CASRQGASGYTF.

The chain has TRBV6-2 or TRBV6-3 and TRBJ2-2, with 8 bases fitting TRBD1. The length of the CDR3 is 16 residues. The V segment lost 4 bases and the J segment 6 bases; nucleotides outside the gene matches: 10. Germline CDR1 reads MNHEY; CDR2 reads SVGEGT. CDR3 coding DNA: TGTGCCAGCAGTTTCACCAGGGGGCGCAGCCCCGGGGAGCTGTTTTTT. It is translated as CASSFTRGRSPGELFF.

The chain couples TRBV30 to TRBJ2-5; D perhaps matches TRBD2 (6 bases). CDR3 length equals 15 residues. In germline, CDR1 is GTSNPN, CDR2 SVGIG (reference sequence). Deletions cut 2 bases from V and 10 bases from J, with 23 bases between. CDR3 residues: CAWSQPTAGGRGQYF. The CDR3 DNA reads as TGTGCCTGGAGTCAACCGACAGCCGGGGGAAGAGGCCAGTACTTC.

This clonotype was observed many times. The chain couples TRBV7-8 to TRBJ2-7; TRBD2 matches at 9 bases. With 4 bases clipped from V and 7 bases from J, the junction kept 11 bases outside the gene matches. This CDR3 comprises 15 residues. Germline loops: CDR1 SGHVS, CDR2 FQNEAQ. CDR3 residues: CASSSPGRGGLEQYF. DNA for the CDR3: TGTGCCAGCAGCTCTCCGGGGCGGGGGGGCCTTGAGCAGTACTTC. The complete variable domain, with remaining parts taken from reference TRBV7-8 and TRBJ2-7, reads GAGVSQSPRYKVAKRGQDVALRCDPISGHVSLFWYQQALGQGPEFLTYFQNEAQLDKSGLPSDRFFAERPEGSVSTLKIQRTQQEDSAVYLCASSSPGRGGLEQYFGPGTRLTVT.

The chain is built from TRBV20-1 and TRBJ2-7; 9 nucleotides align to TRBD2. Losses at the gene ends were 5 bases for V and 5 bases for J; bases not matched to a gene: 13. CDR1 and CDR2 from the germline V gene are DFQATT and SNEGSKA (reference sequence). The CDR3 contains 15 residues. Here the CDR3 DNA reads TGCAGTGCTCCCTTTAGCGGGAGTTTCTCGCACGAGCAGTACTTC. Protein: CSAPFSGSFSHEQYF.